The subject of this entry is one TCR beta chain. The data are from a study of control samples from healthy donors and cancer patients. The repertoire was sequenced with immunoSEQ multiplex PCR; TCRdb's copy has only in-frame clones and lacks some. The sample holds approximately 140,000 clones, roughly 92% seen once. With 2 bases removed from V and 5 bases from J, the gap between germline ends came to 12 bases. The CDR3 sequence is 15 residues long. CDR1 and CDR2 (germline): MRHNA, SNTAGT. Source material: blood. The gene calls are TRBV6-4 and TRBJ2-2, with D maybe TRBD1 (6 bases). The clonotype was recovered from a man aged 25 to 40 in good health. CDR3 sequence: CASSDATGETGELFF. CDR3 in DNA: TGTGCCAGCAGTGACGCGACAGGCGAGACCGGGGAGCTGTTTTTT.